This T cell receptor (beta chain) was sequenced in a study of beta chain features in type 1 diabetes. The germline V gene encodes CDR1 DFQATT and CDR2 SNEGSKA (reference sequence). This CDR3 region has 11 residues. Trimming took off 6 bases at V and 0 bases at J, with 3 bases between the two ends. This clone was seen more than once but under ten times. Antigen specificity is unknown. cDNA synthesis used the whole RNA isolate, giving expressed TCRB sequences. Libraries were prepared by immunoSEQ multiplex PCR; TCRdb keeps only in-frame clonotypes and omits some of them. The table includes 250,000 to 300,000 clones, approximately 15% detected once. Study conclusions and caveats: All four CD4+ subsets of Type 1 diabetes patients contained TCRB CDR3s that were moderately but significantly shorter.

Sequenced sample: naive CD4+ T cells from blood. The J gene is TRBJ2-1, the V gene TRBV20-1; D unclear. This TCR was sampled from a man aged 25-40 years with type 1 diabetes. CDR3 amino acids: CSASSYNEQFF. The CDR3 coding sequence is TGCAGTGCCTCCTCCTACAATGAGCAGTTCTTC.